The 28 T cell receptor beta chains presented below share a single source sample, sequenced in a study of T cells in women clearing cervical HPV infection. TCRdb's copy holds only in-frame clones and misses some; the assay was immunoSEQ multiplex PCR. The table lists roughly 48,000 clones, with around 1.6% in the top ten. Material for sequencing was blood buffy coat. Receptors originate from a woman aged 18 to 75 with a cervical HPV16 infection that either progressed to CIN3+ or cleared (not recorded which).

About this clone: Read data end 3 residues before the CDR3 end; the end is taken from the germline J gene. The V gene is TRBV7-8, the J gene TRBJ2-2; 7 positions agree with TRBD2. The CDR3 is 16 residues long. In germline, CDR1 is SGHVS, CDR2 FQNEAQ. With V trimmed by 4 bases and J by 7 bases, 12 bases remained unmatched. Partial CDR3 DNA: TGTGCCAGCAGCTCGGAGGCTGGACTAGTGAACGGGGAG. It specifies CASSSEAGLVNGE. The full-length CDR3 reads as CASSSEAGLVNGELFF.

As for this clone: The CDR3 end lies 3 residues beyond the end of the read and is filled in from the germline J gene. The chain combines TRBV18 with TRBJ1-1; 7 bases agree with TRBD1. J lost 3 bases, V lost 4 bases, and 8 bases had no gene match. Germline CDR1 reads KGHSH; CDR2 reads LQKENI. The CDR3 sequence is 15 residues long. The CDR3 reads CASSLRQGGYTEAFF. The CDR3 DNA, read in part, is TGTGCCAGCTCACTAAGACAGGGAGGTTACACTGAA.

On this clone itself: The read falls 3 residues short of the CDR3 end, and the missing part is taken from the germline J gene. The V gene is TRBV7-9, the J gene TRBJ2-1; the match to TRBD1 covers 10 bases. Germline V CDR1 and CDR2: SEHNR, FQNEAQ (reference sequence). This CDR3 spans 14 amino acids. With V trimmed by 3 bases and J by 9 bases, 5 bases remained unmatched. The covered CDR3 bases are TGTGCCAGCAGCTTGGGACAGGGGTTAGCTGAG. Translation gives CASSLGQGLAE. The CDR3 reads in full as CASSLGQGLAEQFF.

Comments on this clone: The observed sequence ends 3 residues before the CDR3 terminus, with the missing tail filled in from the germline J gene. The chain combines TRBV7-6 with TRBJ2-3; 10 bases agree with TRBD2. J lost 6 bases, V lost 0 bases, and 3 bases had no gene match. This CDR3 is built from 15 residues. CDR1 is SGHVS and CDR2 is FNYEAQ in the germline V gene. The CDR3 reads CASSLADSGGDTQYF. The covered CDR3 bases are TGTGCCAGCAGCTTAGCAGATAGCGGGGGGGATACG.

With respect to this clone: Read data end 3 residues before the CDR3 end; the end is taken from the germline J gene. V is TRBV30 and J is TRBJ2-3, with D tentatively TRBD2 (5 bases). Germline values: CDR1 GTSNPN, CDR2 SVGIG (reference sequence). V was clipped by 6 bases and J by 5 bases, with 18 bases between them. This CDR3 is built from 14 residues. The CDR3 bases that were read are TGTGCCTGCTACCGCGGGCTCTCCGGAGATACG. Protein product: CACYRGLSGDT. The full CDR3 is CACYRGLSGDTQYF.

CDR3 DNA, as far as it was read: TGCGCCAGCAGCCCTCGGACAGGGGAGAAATCTGAA. This codes for CASSPRTGEKSE. In full, the CDR3 reads CASSPRTGEKSEAFF. This chain links TRBV5-1 with TRBJ1-1; 9 bases align to TRBD1. Read sequence stops 3 residues before the CDR3 end, and the germline J gene provides the missing end. CDR3 length equals 15 residues. With 4 bases clipped from V and 6 bases from J, the junction kept 10 bases outside the gene matches. Germline CDR1 SGHRS, CDR2 YFSETQ. Full variable domain (remainder filled in from reference TRBV5-1 and TRBJ1-1): KAGVTQTPRYLIKTRGQQVTLSCSPISGHRSVSWYQQTPGQGLQFLFEYFSETQRNKGNFPGRFSGRQFSNSRSEMNVSTLELGDSALYLCASSPRTGEKSEAFFGQGTRLTVV.

About this clone itself: The CDR3 is cut off 3 residues early in the read; its end comes from the germline J gene. V gene TRBV5-1 combines with J gene TRBJ2-1; D may be TRBD1 (6 bases). Germline CDR1 and CDR2: SGHRS and YFSETQ. With 4 bases removed from V and 4 bases from J, the gap between germline ends came to 18 bases. The CDR3 extends over 16 amino acids. The part of the CDR3 DNA that was read is TGCGCCAGCAGCCCGAGGCCGGGACACATGTACAATGAG. This translates into CASSPRPGHMYNE. The CDR3 reads in full as CASSPRPGHMYNEQFF.

Remarks on this clone: The read falls 3 residues short of the CDR3 end, and the missing part is taken from the germline J gene. The chain carries TRBV20-1 and TRBJ1-1; 7 bases agree with TRBD1. V shed 2 bases and J 5 bases; nucleotides not matched to a gene: 8. The V gene's germline CDR1 is DFQATT and CDR2 SNEGSKA (reference sequence). The CDR3 sequence is 14 residues long. CDR3 DNA (partial): TGCAGTGCTAGACAGAGACAGGGAAGGACTGAA. Protein: CSARQRQGRTE. In full, the CDR3 is CSARQRQGRTEAFF.

On this clone: Read coverage stops 3 residues before the CDR3 terminus; the germline J gene supplies the remainder. The V call is TRBV19, the J call TRBJ2-5, with D perhaps TRBD2 (7 bases). The CDR3 is 13 amino acids. The V end lost 7 bases, the J end lost 4 bases, and 13 bases lay between the germline ends. The V gene's germline CDR1 is LNHDA and CDR2 SQIVND (reference sequence). The CDR3 bases that were read are TGTGCCAGTACCCGGGGGGCCGGAGAGACC. This codes for CASTRGAGET. The whole CDR3 protein is CASTRGAGETQYF.

Concerning this clone itself: Read coverage stops 3 residues before the CDR3 terminus; the germline J gene supplies the remainder. This rearrangement joins TRBV18 to TRBJ2-3; D not resolved. Germline CDR1 reads KGHSH; CDR2 reads LQKENI. Trimming removed 0 bases from V and 4 bases from J, with 5 bases in between. The CDR3 extends over 13 amino acids. The covered CDR3 bases are TGTGCCAGCTCACCACCGGGCGCAGATACG. As protein: CASSPPGADT. The whole CDR3 sequence is CASSPPGADTQYF.

A remark on this clone: The read falls 3 residues short of the CDR3 end, and the missing part is taken from the germline J gene. This chain connects TRBV20-1 to TRBJ1-2; TRBD1 matches at 10 bases. Germline V CDR1 and CDR2: DFQATT, SNEGSKA (reference sequence). CDR3 size: 15 residues. Partial CDR3 DNA: TGCAGTGCCACATCTCCGGGACAGGGGCCGCGGGGC. Protein product: CSATSPGQGPRG. The whole CDR3 region reads CSATSPGQGPRGYTF.

Details on this clone: Read sequence stops 3 residues before the CDR3 end, and the germline J gene provides the missing end. The chain combines TRBV20-1 with TRBJ2-1, with a weak D call TRBD2 (5 bases). Germline V gene sequence: CDR1 DFQATT, CDR2 SNEGSKA (reference sequence). Trimming cost V 0 bases and J 3 bases, with 12 bases left between them. This CDR3 spans 15 amino acids. Partial CDR3 DNA: TGCAGTGCTAGAGATAGTACGAGGGTCTACAATGAG. Translation: CSARDSTRVYNE. The full CDR3 protein reads CSARDSTRVYNEQFF.

Points on this clone: The CDR3 extends 3 residues past the end of the read, so its final part is completed from the germline J gene. The chain joins TRBV20-1 to TRBJ2-7; the match to TRBD1 covers 10 bases. The CDR3 loop spans 14 amino acids. The ends lost 1 base at V and 3 bases at J; junction bases unmatched: 3. The germline CDR1 and CDR2 sequences are DFQATT and SNEGSKA (reference sequence). This CDR3 reads CSARVTGGVYEQYF. CDR3 DNA (partial): TGCAGTGCTAGAGTGACAGGGGGCGTCTACGAG.

Notes on this clone: One end of the junction varies from germline; a read error may be responsible. Read data end 3 residues before the CDR3 end; the end is taken from the germline J gene. V gene TRBV4-2 combines with J gene TRBJ1-2; D possibly corresponds to TRBD1 (5 bases). CDR3 length: 14 amino acids. Germline CDR1 is LGHNA and CDR2 is YNFKEQ. CDR3: CASSQESSGVSYTF. The sequenced part of the CDR3 DNA is TGCGCCAGCAGCCAAGAATCGTCGGGGGTAAGC.

To note about this clone: The missing CDR3 end, 3 residues past where the read stops, is filled in from the germline J gene. This sequence joins TRBV18 and TRBJ1-2; 7 positions agree with TRBD1. This CDR3 region has 12 residues. Germline V gene sequence: CDR1 KGHSH, CDR2 LQKENI. The sequenced part of the CDR3 DNA is TGTGCCAGCTCACTCTCAGGGGGAGGC. Protein sequence: CASSLSGGG. The full CDR3 protein reads CASSLSGGGYTF.

About this clone itself: The CDR3 extends 3 residues past the end of the read, so its final part is completed from the germline J gene. V and J are TRBV19 and TRBJ2-1; 11 bases fit TRBD2. Per the germline V gene, CDR1 is LNHDA and CDR2 is SQIVND (reference sequence). Trimming took 3 bases from V and 6 from J; bases not matched to a gene: 4. The CDR3 spans 15 residues. This CDR3 is CASSIFSGRGNEQFF. The DNA read from the CDR3 is TGTGCCAGTAGTATTTTTAGCGGGAGGGGCAATGAG.

In the case of this clone: The observed sequence ends 3 residues before the CDR3 terminus, with the missing tail filled in from the germline J gene. The J gene is TRBJ2-1, the V gene TRBV11-2, with 7 bases fitting TRBD1. With 5 bases clipped from V and 6 bases from J, the junction kept 10 bases outside the gene matches. There are 15 residues in the CDR3. Germline assignment: CDR1 SGHAT and CDR2 FQNNGV. The CDR3 sequence: CASSHFRGQRNEQFF. CDR3 DNA (partial): TGTGCCAGCAGCCACTTTAGGGGGCAGCGCAATGAG.

Notes on this clone: The read ends 3 residues shy of where the CDR3 ends; the end is completed using the germline J gene. The V call is TRBV19, the J call TRBJ2-2, with D unresolved. Germline V lookup: CDR1 LNHDA, CDR2 SQIVND (reference sequence). V was trimmed by 3 bases and J by 0 bases, leaving 8 bases between them. The CDR3 spans 15 residues. CDR3: CASSIRSPNTGELFF. Incomplete CDR3 DNA: TGTGCCAGTAGTATTCGGTCCCCGAACACCGGGGAG.

In the case of this clone: The read stops 3 residues short of the end of the CDR3; the missing end is completed from the germline J gene. This chain joins TRBV7-9 and TRBJ1-6; D gene ambiguous. The V gene's germline CDR1 is SEHNR and CDR2 FQNEAQ (reference sequence). This CDR3 has 15 amino acids. The ends were cut back, 3 bases at V and 0 bases at J, with 6 bases in the middle. The part of the CDR3 DNA that was read is TGTGCCAGCAGCTTGGAGGGCTCCTATAATTCACCC. Its translation is CASSLEGSYNSP. The full CDR3 protein reads CASSLEGSYNSPLHF.

With respect to this clone: The CDR3 end is not reached by the read, which stops 3 residues before it; the germline J gene fills it in. The rearrangement joins TRBV30 to TRBJ1-2, with a weak D call TRBD1 (5 bases). The germline CDR1 and CDR2 sequences are GTSNPN and SVGIG (reference sequence). With 5 bases removed from V and 3 bases from J, the gap between germline ends came to 19 bases. The length of the CDR3 is 15 residues. The covered CDR3 bases are TGTGCCTGGGAGGTCCCTCAGGGAATCTACTATGGC. Protein: CAWEVPQGIYYG. In full, the CDR3 is CAWEVPQGIYYGYTF.

Turning to this clone: The read halts 3 residues ahead of the CDR3 end, with the missing end drawn from the germline J gene. This chain joins TRBV5-1 and TRBJ2-5; 8 bases agree with TRBD1. The CDR3 has 16 amino acids. Germline CDR1 reads SGHRS; CDR2 reads YFSETQ. The junction had 9 bases not matched to a gene; V was cut back by 3 bases and J by 2 bases. The CDR3 sequence: CASSSSGTGYQETQYF. The part of the CDR3 DNA that was read is TGCGCCAGCAGCTCCTCCGGGACAGGATATCAAGAGACC. Full variable domain (rest looked up from reference TRBV5-1 and TRBJ2-5): KAGVTQTPRYLIKTRGQQVTLSCSPISGHRSVSWYQQTPGQGLQFLFEYFSETQRNKGNFPGRFSGRQFSNSRSEMNVSTLELGDSALYLCASSSSGTGYQETQYFGPGTRLLVL.

Comment on this clone: The read comes to an end 3 residues before the CDR3 does, leaving the germline J gene to fill in the end. V usage is TRBV19 and J usage is TRBJ1-1; 8 bases agree with TRBD1. The CDR3 spans 15 residues. V was clipped by 6 bases and J by 2 bases; unmatched bases: 8. CDR1 and CDR2 (germline): LNHDA, SQIVND (reference sequence). The part of the CDR3 DNA that was read is TGTGCCAGTAGCGTTGACAGGGGCCTAAACACTGAA. This translates into CASSVDRGLNTE. The CDR3 in full is CASSVDRGLNTEAFF.

Comments on this clone: The read gets to within 3 residues of the CDR3 end, and the germline J gene fills in the rest. This sequence joins TRBV19 and TRBJ1-2, with 8 bases fitting TRBD1. The V gene end was trimmed by 5 bases and the J gene end by 3 bases; junction bases not matched to a gene: 17. The germline V gene encodes CDR1 LNHDA and CDR2 SQIVND (reference sequence). The CDR3 is 18 residues long. CDR3 amino acids: CASSPQGGTGAVYYGYTF. The CDR3 DNA, read in part, is TGTGCCAGTAGTCCACAGGGAGGGACAGGAGCTGTCTACTATGGC.

Turning to this clone: From the germline J gene comes the end of the CDR3, since the read stops 3 residues before it. The J gene is TRBJ2-2, the V gene TRBV7-8; 7 bases line up with TRBD2. J was trimmed by 1 base and V by 5 bases; bases with no gene match: 7. Germline V gene lookup returns CDR1 SGHVS and CDR2 FQNEAQ. This CDR3 contains 16 residues. The CDR3 bases that were read are TGTGCCAGCAGCATCCTCAGCGGGGAGAACACCGGGGAG. Translated, it gives CASSILSGENTGE. In full, the CDR3 is CASSILSGENTGELFF.

Of note for this clone: The CDR3 goes on 3 residues after the read ends, and that part is filled in from the germline J gene. V usage is TRBV28 and J usage is TRBJ1-2; a possible D gene is TRBD1 (5 bases). Germline CDR1 reads MDHEN; CDR2 reads SYDVKM. The CDR3 runs 14 residues. The V end lost 2 bases, the J end lost 3 bases, and 10 bases lay between the germline ends. The CDR3: CASSLRGLDYGYTF. Partial CDR3 DNA: TGTGCCAGCAGTTTAAGGGGACTAGACTATGGC.

As for this clone: The sequenced fragment ends 3 residues before the CDR3 boundary, so the rest is inferred from the germline J gene. The chain carries TRBV30 and TRBJ2-7, with 8 bases matching TRBD2. The CDR3 spans 13 residues. Germline-derived CDR1 and CDR2 are GTSNPN and SVGIG (reference sequence). V lost 5 bases, J lost 6 bases, and 9 bases stayed unmatched. The DNA read from the CDR3 is TGTGCCTGGGGCCGGGGGGGTTCGGGCGAG. Protein sequence: CAWGRGGSGE. The full CDR3 sequence reads CAWGRGGSGEQYF.

Regarding this clone: The read halts 3 residues ahead of the CDR3 end, with the missing end drawn from the germline J gene. The rearrangement uses TRBV12-3 or TRBV12-4 and TRBJ2-3; tentatively, D is TRBD2 (6 bases). The CDR3 contains 11 residues. Trimming stripped 5 bases from V and 8 bases from J, with 8 bases between. CDR3: CASSPGGTQYF. The covered CDR3 bases are TGTGCCAGCAGTCCCGGGGGTACG.

As to this clone: The CDR3 extends 3 residues past the end of the read, so its final part is completed from the germline J gene. The rearrangement joins TRBV13 to TRBJ2-5, with TRBD1 identical over 7 bases. The CDR3 sequence is 15 residues long. Germline values: CDR1 PRHDT, CDR2 FYEKMQ (reference sequence). Trimming at V came to 5 bases and at J to 5 bases, leaving 11 bases not matched to a gene. The CDR3 loop reads CASSRPGQAGETQYF. The CDR3 bases that were read are TGTGCCAGCAGCCGTCCCGGACAGGCGGGCGAGACC.